Listed below are T cell receptor beta chains from one sample, sequenced in a study of PD-1 blockade in classical Hodgkin lymphoma. Sequenced by immunoSEQ multiplex PCR; TCRdb stores in-frame clones only, minus some. The sample shows some 21,000 clones, 80% of them seen only once. This specimen was peripheral blood mononuclear cells (PBMCs), taken before the second cycle of nivolumab. These receptors came from a human donor with classical Hodgkin lymphoma. Each CDR3 is given with its conserved first and last residue. The D gene is left open where the match is weak.

j_call v_call d_call cdr3_aa cdr3_nt
TRBJ2-6 TRBV14 TRBD2 CASSRSGGFSGANVLTF TGTGCCAGCAGCCGTAGCGGGGGTTTTTCTGGGGCCAACGTCCTGACTTTC
TRBJ2-3 TRBV6-4 TRBD2 CASSASGGADTQYF TGTGCCAGCAGTGCTAGCGGGGGGGCCGATACGCAGTATTTT
TRBJ2-3 TRBV11-2 NA CASSLDWFTQYF TGTGCCAGCAGCTTAGATTGGTTTACGCAGTATTTT
TRBJ1-5 TRBV28 TRBD1 CASSAPGGNQPQHF TGTGCCAGCAGTGCACCAGGGGGGAATCAGCCCCAGCATTTT
TRBJ2-3 TRBV6-4 TRBD1 CASSEGQGADTQYF TGTGCCAGCAGTGAGGGACAGGGGGCAGATACGCAGTATTTT
TRBJ2-2 TRBV7-8 NA CASSLMRQQGPGELFF TGTGCCAGCAGCTTAATGAGACAGCAAGGACCCGGGGAGCTGTTTTTT
TRBJ1-5 TRBV30 NA CAWSGGSNQPQHF TGTGCCTGGTCGGGGGGGAGCAATCAGCCCCAGCATTTT
TRBJ2-5 TRBV19 NA CASNLGNGRGETQYF TGTGCCAGTAATCTGGGAAACGGGCGAGGAGAGACCCAGTACTTC
TRBJ2-1 TRBV7-6 NA CATALSYTGFSYNEQFF TGTGCCACTGCGCTTAGTTATACAGGGTTCTCCTACAATGAGCAGTTCTTC
TRBJ2-3 TRBV30 NA CAWSLGSDTQYF TGTGCCTGGAGTCTGGGGTCAGATACGCAGTATTTT